This T cell receptor beta chain was observed in a study of blood T cell repertoires in COVID-19. Study context: COVID-19 samples collected from the United States, Italy and Spain covered acute and convalescent phases. Sources were T cells, B-cell-depleted T cells, or PBMCs; the material itself was cDNA or gDNA.

Source study methods: Scientists estimated how many nucleated cells there were by amplifying reference gene primers. Repertoires were generated with immunoSEQ multiplex PCR, while TCRdb's copy carries only in-frame clones and drops some. V, J and clone size derive from that table, while D and trimming were established from the DNA sequence. This sample carries fewer than 200,000 clones, around two thirds of them seen once, and the ten largest clones take about 3%. CDR1 and CDR2 (germline): SNHLY, FYNNEI. The CDR3 is made up of 15 amino acids. The J segment lost 4 bases and the V segment lost 6 bases, leaving 9 bases of the junction unmatched.

The chain carries TRBV2 and TRBJ2-5; TRBD1 aligns across 9 bases. The clonotype comes from a woman aged 80 or over with acute or convalescent COVID-19. The specimen sequenced was peripheral blood. For the CDR3, the DNA is TGTGCCAGCAGAATACAGGGGGCATTCGGAGAGACCCAGTACTTC. Translated: CASRIQGAFGETQYF.